The rows below give T cell receptor beta chains drawn from one sample of a study of cytomegalovirus exposure and HLA in healthy donors. Using immunoSEQ multiplex PCR, the repertoire was profiled, and TCRdb retains in-frame clones only, with some absent. This table holds about 150,000 clones, around nine tenths found once. The sequenced sample was PBMCs. The receptors stem from a man between 18 and 35 years old in good health and CMV-seronegative. Each CDR3 is given with its conserved first and last residue. Each record gives: D gene, V gene, clone size, J gene, CDR3 protein, CDR3 DNA. A D gene is named only where the DNA matches it firmly. The size of a clone is reported for some rows only, either as once, few or many, or as a class for expanded clones.

>TRBD1|TRBV7-9|NA|TRBJ1-5
CASSGEGTGAQPQHF
TGTGCCAGCAGCGGGGAGGGGACAGGGGCTCAGCCCCAGCATTTT
>TRBD1|TRBV14|NA|TRBJ1-1
CASSRTQGARSEAFF
TGTGCCAGCAGCCGGACTCAGGGGGCGCGATCTGAAGCTTTCTTT
>NA|TRBV28|NA|TRBJ1-5
CASSLQISNQPQHF
TGTGCCAGCAGTTTACAGATAAGCAATCAGCCCCAGCATTTT
>NA|TRBV6-6|few|TRBJ2-6
CASSYLNSGANVLTF
TGTGCCAGCAGTTACCTTAACTCTGGGGCCAACGTCCTGACTTTC
>NA|TRBV4-2|NA|TRBJ1-2
CASSQDLQLLYGYTF
TGTGCCAGCAGCCAAGATTTACAGTTACTCTATGGCTACACCTTC
>NA|TRBV6-5|NA|TRBJ1-1
CASTTAPTRNTEAFF
TGTGCCAGCACCACAGCTCCCACCCGGAACACTGAAGCTTTCTTT
>NA|TRBV5-1|NA|TRBJ2-5
CASSRAQDQETQYF
TGCGCCAGCTCCCGGGCACAGGACCAAGAGACCCAGTACTTC
>NA|TRBV2|NA|TRBJ2-1
CASMRQGSFNEQFF
TGTGCCAGCATGAGGCAGGGTTCGTTCAATGAGCAGTTCTTC
>TRBD1|TRBV25-1|NA|TRBJ2-1
CASRRTGEQFF
TGTGCCTCACGCCGGACAGGAGAGCAGTTCTTC
>NA|TRBV27|NA|TRBJ1-3
CASSFGRSSGNTIYF
TGTGCCAGCAGTTTTGGCCGGAGCTCTGGAAACACCATATATTTT
>NA|TRBV4-1|NA|TRBJ2-7
CASSAQTRSEQYF
TGCGCCAGCAGCGCCCAGACTAGAAGCGAGCAGTACTTC